The next 30 T cell receptor beta chains were all read from a single sample in a study of cytomegalovirus exposure and HLA in healthy donors (dated by TCRdb to the late 2010s). The method behind the library was the immunoSEQ multiplex PCR assay. For the multiplex PCR, a mixture combining 60 forward primers for TCR Vbeta segments and 13 reverse primers for TCR Jbeta segments was used. TCRdb stores this immuneACCESS table with in-frame sequences only. Part of the clones is absent; in the studies checked, under half of the shortfall reflects unresolved V genes, and no reason is known for the rest. Present in this sample are under 150,000 clones, 81% of which were seen just once. About 0.74% of the sample belongs to the ten largest clones. What was sequenced was PBMCs. These receptors were taken from a man aged 18-30 years in good health and CMV-seronegative.

The chain is built from TRBV5-5 and TRBJ1-1; TRBD1 aligns across 7 bases. Germline values: CDR1 SGHKS, CDR2 YYEKEE (reference sequence). The CDR3 length is 13 residues. J was trimmed by 5 bases and V by 4 bases; bases with no gene match: 5. The DNA of the CDR3 is TGTGCCAGCAGCCCGACAGGGCAGACTGAAGCTTTCTTT. Translated: CASSPTGQTEAFF.

Only one count was recorded for this clone. The rearrangement joins TRBV12-5 to TRBJ1-6, with D perhaps TRBD1 (5 bases). The CDR3 has 14 amino acids. Germline V gene sequence: CDR1 LGHNT, CDR2 FRNRAP. V gave up 3 bases and J gave up 10 bases, with 13 bases separating them. In DNA form, the CDR3 reads TGTGCTAGTGGTTTAAGTCAGGGCCGATCACCCCTCCACTTT. The encoded protein is CASGLSQGRSPLHF.

V and J are TRBV19 and TRBJ2-2, with a tentative D call TRBD2 (6 bases). The CDR3 has 16 amino acids. Germline lookup yields CDR1 LNHDA and CDR2 SQIVND (reference sequence). V lost 6 bases, J lost 7 bases, and 21 bases lay in between. The CDR3 loop is CASRLVGTRGGGELFF. CDR3 nucleotide sequence: TGTGCCAGTAGGCTTGTGGGGACCCGGGGAGGCGGGGAGCTGTTTTTT.

The chain joins TRBV5-1 to TRBJ1-1; possibly TRBD1 for D (6 bases). This CDR3 has 13 amino acids. Trimming pared 4 bases from V and 6 bases from J, leaving 13 bases between. Germline CDR1 is SGHRS and CDR2 is YFSETQ. CDR3 DNA sequence: TGCGCCAGCAGCATACAGGGTATTGCTGAAGCTTTCTTT. This codes for CASSIQGIAEAFF. Looking up the rest from reference TRBV5-1 and TRBJ1-1 gives the full variable domain: KAGVTQTPRYLIKTRGQQVTLSCSPISGHRSVSWYQQTPGQGLQFLFEYFSETQRNKGNFPGRFSGRQFSNSRSEMNVSTLELGDSALYLCASSIQGIAEAFFGQGTRLTVV.

The chain employs TRBV28 and TRBJ1-2; TRBD1 agrees at 7 bases. The CDR3 runs 16 residues. J was trimmed by 5 bases and V by 1 base; bases with no gene match: 10. Germline V gene data show CDR1 as MDHEN and CDR2 as SYDVKM. The CDR3, as DNA: TGTGCCAGCAGTTTATATGACAGGGCTGGATGGTATGGCTACACCTTC. Encoded protein: CASSLYDRAGWYGYTF.

The gene calls are TRBV19 and TRBJ1-5; D is ambiguous. CDR1 LNHDA and CDR2 SQIVND come from the germline V gene (reference sequence). V was cut by 2 bases and J by 3 bases, with 8 bases left in between. The CDR3 spans 14 residues. The CDR3 protein is CASSITQNNQPQHF. Written as DNA, the CDR3 is TGTGCCAGTAGTATAACACAGAACAATCAGCCCCAGCATTTT.

J is TRBJ1-2 and V is TRBV9, with D possibly matching TRBD1 (6 bases). V was pared by 3 bases and J by 4 bases, with 16 bases between. Germline V lookup: CDR1 SGDLS, CDR2 YYNGEE. The CDR3 runs 15 residues. CDR3 sequence (DNA): TGTGCCAGCAGCGCAAGAACAGGGTTAGGCTATGGCTACACCTTC. This codes for CASSARTGLGYGYTF.

The chain combines TRBV14 with TRBJ1-2; tentatively, D is TRBD1 (5 bases). The V end was cut by 0 bases, the J end by 8 bases, with 16 bases between. CDR3 size: 15 residues. Germline-derived CDR1 and CDR2 are SGHDN and FVKESK. The CDR3 DNA follows: TGTGCCAGCAGCCAAGACGTTCTTCTAGGGGCCGGCTACACCTTC. Its translation is CASSQDVLLGAGYTF.

The genes are TRBV9 and TRBJ1-1; TRBD1 might be the D (6 bases). V was clipped by 4 bases and J by 4 bases, with 32 bases between them. Germline V gene data show CDR1 as SGDLS and CDR2 as YYNGEE. This CDR3 contains 20 residues. The CDR3 nucleotides read TGTGCCAGCAGCATTAGTCAGGGGCGGCAGGGTGGCATCTGGGGCACTGAAGCTTTCTTT. Translated, it gives CASSISQGRQGGIWGTEAFF.

The V gene is TRBV6-6, the J gene TRBJ2-7; 8 bases match TRBD1. This CDR3 region has 14 residues. J was trimmed by 4 bases and V by 2 bases; bases with no gene match: 4. Per the germline V gene, CDR1 is MNHNY and CDR2 is SVGAGI (reference sequence). CDR3 sequence: CASSYRTGWYEQYF. CDR3 DNA sequence: TGTGCCAGCAGTTACAGGACAGGGTGGTACGAGCAGTACTTC.

DNA of the CDR3: TGCGCCAGCAGCTTTGGGACTAGAGGCGGAGAGACCCAGTACTTC. Amino acids: CASSFGTRGGETQYF. The J gene is TRBJ2-5, the V gene TRBV5-1, with 8 bases lining up with TRBD2. Trimming cost V 2 bases and J 4 bases; bases outside gene matches: 7. The CDR3 length is 15 residues. Germline loops: CDR1 SGHRS, CDR2 YFSETQ.

V gene TRBV6-5 combines with J gene TRBJ2-7, with D perhaps TRBD1 (5 bases). Germline assignment: CDR1 MNHEY and CDR2 SVGAGI. The CDR3 runs 14 residues. V lost 7 bases to trimming and J lost 2 bases, with 15 bases between them. The CDR3: CASNLYRGAYEQYF. Here the CDR3 DNA reads TGTGCCAGCAACCTGTATAGGGGTGCCTACGAGCAGTACTTC.

The chain employs TRBV15 and TRBJ2-5; 11 bases match TRBD2. The CDR3 spans 18 residues. CDR1 LNHNV and CDR2 YYDKDF come from the germline V gene (reference sequence). The V and J ends lost 0 bases and 3 bases, in that order; junction bases with no gene match: 9. The CDR3 region is CATSRETFGTSGKETQYF. The CDR3 DNA sequence: TGTGCCACCAGCAGAGAAACGTTCGGGACTAGCGGAAAAGAGACCCAGTACTTC.

This chain connects TRBV5-1 to TRBJ1-5; 7 positions match TRBD1. Per germline, CDR1 SGHRS and CDR2 YFSETQ. J gave up 5 bases and V 3 bases, and 5 bases lay outside the gene matches. The CDR3 consists of 14 residues. CDR3 coding DNA: TGCGCCAGCAGCTCCATAGGGGGCGATCAGCCCCAGCATTTT. This translates into CASSSIGGDQPQHF.

This clone was recorded only once. The genes are TRBV19 and TRBJ2-7; D is possibly TRBD1 (5 bases). The CDR3 extends over 14 amino acids. V gave up 3 bases and J gave up 6 bases, with 15 bases separating them. Germline CDR1 LNHDA, CDR2 SQIVND (reference sequence). In DNA form, the CDR3 reads TGTGCCAGTAGTATGTCGGCAGGGCCTCGCGAGCAGTACTTC. Encoded protein: CASSMSAGPREQYF.

The chain recombines TRBV6-4 with TRBJ1-5; tentatively, D is TRBD1 (6 bases). The V gene's germline CDR1 is MRHNA and CDR2 SNTAGT. The CDR3 has 15 residues. The ends were cut back, 6 bases at V and 6 bases at J, with 18 bases in the middle. The CDR3 DNA reads as TGTGCCAGCAGCCCCGCGGGGGGGCCCGCTCAGCCCCAGCATTTT. Encoded protein: CASSPAGGPAQPQHF.

V gene TRBV30 combines with J gene TRBJ1-2; D is ambiguous. Germline CDR1 and CDR2: GTSNPN and SVGIG (reference sequence). CDR3 size: 13 residues. Between the trimmed V and J ends, which lost 5 bases and 8 bases, there was a span of 18 bases. CDR3 nucleotide sequence: TGTGCCTGGGGGAGGAGTCTGGGGAGAGGCTACACCTTC. This translates into CAWGRSLGRGYTF.

V is TRBV9 and J is TRBJ1-6; D possibly corresponds to TRBD1 (5 bases). V gave up 0 bases and J gave up 7 bases, with 11 bases separating them. The germline V gene has CDR1 SGDLS and CDR2 YYNGEE. CDR3 size: 15 residues. The CDR3 is CASSVGGRVNSPLHF. In nucleotides, the CDR3 is TGTGCCAGCAGCGTAGGGGGGAGGGTAAATTCACCCCTCCACTTT.

The chain uses TRBV29-1 and TRBJ1-2; D call uncertain. Trimming removed 3 bases at V and 4 bases at J, with 9 bases between. Germline lookup yields CDR1 SQVTM and CDR2 ANQGSEA. The CDR3 covers 12 residues. In nucleotides, the CDR3 is TGCAGCGTTGATAACTCCCTCTATGGCTACACCTTC. It translates to CSVDNSLYGYTF.

The chain is built from TRBV4-3 and TRBJ1-2; no firm D call. CDR3 length: 15 residues. The V and J ends lost 0 bases and 4 bases respectively, with 12 bases between them. Germline V gene lookup returns CDR1 LGHNA and CDR2 YSLEER. The CDR3 DNA sequence: TGCGCCAGCAGCCAAGATCCCGAGGGCATCTATGGCTACACCTTC. It translates to CASSQDPEGIYGYTF.

V usage is TRBV7-9 and J usage is TRBJ1-1; 7 positions match TRBD1. V dropped 4 bases and J dropped 4; count of bases not matched to a gene: 9. There are 15 residues in the CDR3. The germline V gene has CDR1 SEHNR and CDR2 FQNEAQ (reference sequence). The CDR3 DNA reads TGTGCCAGCAGCTCGCCCTCCGGGACAGTCACTGAAGCTTTCTTT. The encoded protein is CASSSPSGTVTEAFF.

The chain has TRBV19 and TRBJ1-1; D is unresolved. Trimming shortened V by 5 bases and J by 0 bases, and 13 bases separated the two germline ends. In germline, CDR1 is LNHDA, CDR2 SQIVND (reference sequence). The length of the CDR3 is 15 residues. The CDR3 nucleotides read TGTGCCAGTAGTCCCTCCTCAGTGTTGAACACTGAAGCTTTCTTT. It is translated as CASSPSSVLNTEAFF. The full variable domain, in which reference TRBV19 and TRBJ1-1 provide the parts outside the CDR3, is DGGITQSPKYLFRKEGQNVTLSCEQNLNHDAMYWYRQDPGQGLRLIYYSQIVNDFQKGDIAEGYSVSREKKESFPLTVTSAQKNPTAFYLCASSPSSVLNTEAFFGQGTRLTVV.

The J gene is TRBJ1-2, the V gene TRBV7-2; 7 bases match TRBD1. V lost 3 bases to trimming and J lost 4 bases; unmatched junction nucleotides: 11. Germline CDR1 reads SGHTA; CDR2 reads FQGNSA. The CDR3 length is 16 residues. CDR3 loop: CASSFVGMGQSYGYTF. The CDR3 DNA reads as TGTGCCAGCAGCTTTGTCGGAATGGGACAGTCCTATGGCTACACCTTC.

The genes are TRBV15 and TRBJ1-2; the D is unclear. Germline CDR1 and CDR2: LNHNV and YYDKDF (reference sequence). V lost 0 bases, J lost 0 bases, and 11 bases lay in between. There are 16 residues in the CDR3. CDR3 bases: TGTGCCACCAGCAGAGATTGGGCCCCCGCTAACTATGGCTACACCTTC. Amino acids: CATSRDWAPANYGYTF.

The chain joins TRBV7-2 to TRBJ1-4, with a tentative D call TRBD1 (5 bases). The CDR3 totals 15 residues. V dropped 2 bases and J dropped 10 bases, with 17 bases sitting between them. In germline, CDR1 is SGHTA, CDR2 FQGNSA. CDR3 loop: CASSLISGDRGKLFF. In DNA, the CDR3 is TGTGCCAGCAGCTTAATTTCGGGGGATCGGGGAAAACTGTTTTTT.

This clone was counted once. J is TRBJ1-1 and V is TRBV27; D might be TRBD1 (6 bases). Trimming took 8 bases from V and 0 from J, leaving 10 bases between them. CDR3 size: 13 residues. Per germline, CDR1 MNHEY and CDR2 SMNVEV (reference sequence). The CDR3 DNA reads as TGTGCCAGCTGGACAGCCATGAACACTGAAGCTTTCTTT. Translated, it gives CASWTAMNTEAFF.

The J gene is TRBJ1-5, the V gene TRBV30; a possible D gene is TRBD1 (5 bases). Trimming left V 0 bases short and J 7 bases short, with 13 bases between. The CDR3 extends over 14 amino acids. The germline V gene encodes CDR1 GTSNPN and CDR2 SVGIG (reference sequence). For the CDR3, the DNA is TGTGCCTGGAGTGTAGGTGAAGGGGTCCAGCCCCAGCATTTT. The encoded protein is CAWSVGEGVQPQHF.

This clone came up once. The chain has TRBV9 and TRBJ2-7, with a tentative D call TRBD2 (6 bases). Germline V gives CDR1 SGDLS, CDR2 YYNGEE. The CDR3 totals 11 residues. The V and J ends lost 4 bases and 6 bases respectively, with 8 bases between them. CDR3 nucleotides: TGTGCCAGCAGCCCCGGGGGCGAGCAGTACTTC. Protein: CASSPGGEQYF.

The chain is built from TRBV2 and TRBJ2-2; D unclear. Germline CDR1 is SNHLY and CDR2 is FYNNEI. This CDR3 comprises 12 residues. The V gene lost 7 bases and the J gene lost 9 bases, with 12 bases spanning the gap. DNA of the CDR3: TGTGCCAGCATCGATTCAGACTGGGAGCTGTTTTTT. Encoded protein: CASIDSDWELFF.

This sequence joins TRBV7-9 and TRBJ2-7; D possibly corresponds to TRBD1 (6 bases). CDR3 size: 14 residues. The germline V and J ends were trimmed by 5 bases and 2 bases, with 13 bases remaining between them. Germline lookup yields CDR1 SEHNR and CDR2 FQNEAQ (reference sequence). CDR3 nucleotide sequence: TGTGCCAGCAGCGGTTACAGGGATACCTACGAGCAGTACTTC. It translates to CASSGYRDTYEQYF.